Listed below are T cell receptor beta chains from one sample, sequenced in a study of CD8 T cells in ankylosing spondylitis. Via MiXCR, TCRdb re-called the 5' RACE reads, giving one row per CDR3 protein. The profile shows tens of thousands of distinct CDR3 sequences, roughly 7.3% of them singletons. Sequenced input: blood. The receptor set was obtained from a male donor with ankylosing spondylitis or in good health (not recorded which). Each CDR3 is given with its conserved first and last residue. The D gene is left open where the match is weak. For some rows the clone size is stated as once, few or many, or as a class when expanded; others skip it.

D: TRBD2; size: few; J: TRBJ2-3; V: TRBV5-5; CDR3: CASSLWAGESTDTQYF; DNA: TGTGCCAGCAGCTTGTGGGCGGGAGAAAGCACAGATACGCAGTATTTT
D: .; size: .; J: TRBJ1-5; V: TRBV25-1; CDR3: CASSERGSALPQHF; DNA: TGTGCCAGCAGTGAAAGGGGCAGCGCCCTGCCCCAGCATTTT
D: .; size: many; J: TRBJ2-5; V: TRBV6-2/TRBV6-3; CDR3: CASSIVQETQYF; DNA: TGTGCCAGCAGTATAGTCCAAGAGACCCAGTACTTC
D: TRBD2; size: many; J: TRBJ2-1; V: TRBV20-1; CDR3: CSASPGGAYNEQFF; DNA: TGCAGTGCTAGCCCGGGGGGTGCCTACAATGAGCAGTTCTTC
D: .; size: few; J: TRBJ1-1; V: TRBV15; CDR3: CATSREGAEAFF; DNA: TGTGCCACCAGCAGAGAAGGTGCTGAAGCTTTCTTT
D: TRBD1; size: .; J: TRBJ2-2; V: TRBV5-5; CDR3: CASRDRGNTGELFF; DNA: TGTGCATCCAGAGACAGGGGAAACACCGGGGAGCTGTTTTTT
D: .; size: few; J: TRBJ2-3; V: TRBV5-1; CDR3: CASSLAGVGDTQYF; DNA: TGCGCCAGCAGCTTGGCCGGCGTAGGGGATACGCAGTATTTT
D: .; size: few; J: TRBJ2-2; V: TRBV5-1; CDR3: CASSWTANTGELFF; DNA: TGCGCCAGCAGCTGGACAGCGAACACCGGGGAGCTGTTTTTT
D: .; size: .; J: TRBJ2-3; V: TRBV7-2; CDR3: CASSSPSTDTQYF; DNA: TGTGCCAGCAGCTCCCCCAGCACAGATACGCAGTATTTT
D: .; size: few; J: TRBJ2-1; V: TRBV24-1; CDR3: CATAYGGPNEQFF; DNA: TGTGCCACCGCGTACGGGGGGCCGAATGAGCAGTTCTTC
D: .; size: .; J: TRBJ1-5; V: TRBV12-3/TRBV12-4; CDR3: CASSLVGPQPQHF; DNA: TGTGCCAGCAGTTTAGTTGGACCTCAGCCCCAGCATTTT
D: .; size: many; J: TRBJ2-7; V: TRBV12-3/TRBV12-4; CDR3: CASSLGRPYEQYF; DNA: TGTGCCAGCAGTTTGGGCAGACCCTACGAGCAGTACTTC
D: TRBD2; size: few; J: TRBJ2-2; V: TRBV12-3/TRBV12-4; CDR3: CASRTSGGAGELFF; DNA: TGTGCCAGCAGGACTAGCGGGGGGGCCGGGGAGCTGTTTTTT
D: TRBD2; size: .; J: TRBJ2-1; V: TRBV20-1; CDR3: CSARPGRAWDNEQFF; DNA: TGCAGTGCCAGACCCGGGAGGGCCTGGGACAATGAGCAGTTCTTC
D: .; size: many; J: TRBJ2-5; V: TRBV6-5; CDR3: CASSPRGRATMTQYF; DNA: TGTGCCAGCAGCCCCAGGGGGAGGGCCACGATGACCCAGTACTTC
D: TRBD2; size: few; J: TRBJ2-2; V: TRBV7-9; CDR3: CASSAGLAGTGELFF; DNA: TGTGCCAGCAGCGCGGGACTAGCGGGCACCGGGGAGCTGTTTTTT
D: .; size: few; J: TRBJ1-6; V: TRBV28; CDR3: CASSSLGENNSPLHF; DNA: TGTGCCAGCAGTTCATTGGGTGAGAATAATTCACCCCTCCACTTT
D: .; size: .; J: TRBJ2-3; V: TRBV29-1; CDR3: CSVEEADTDTQYF; DNA: TGCAGCGTTGAGGAGGCGGACACAGATACGCAGTATTTT
D: .; size: few; J: TRBJ2-3; V: TRBV6-6; CDR3: CASSYAFPSTDTQYF; DNA: TGTGCCAGCAGTTACGCGTTTCCTAGCACAGATACGCAGTATTTT
D: .; size: few; J: TRBJ1-5; V: TRBV24-1; CDR3: CATSDHGGGNQPQHF; DNA: TGTGCCACCAGTGACCATGGGGGAGGCAATCAGCCCCAGCATTTT
D: TRBD1; size: .; J: TRBJ1-1; V: TRBV20-1; CDR3: CSAAPEGAYTEAFF; DNA: TGCAGTGCTGCCCCCGAGGGGGCCTACACTGAAGCTTTCTTT
D: .; size: .; J: TRBJ2-2; V: TRBV15; CDR3: CATSRGGRTGELFF; DNA: TGTGCCACCAGCAGAGGGGGCCGTACCGGGGAGCTGTTTTTT
D: .; size: many; J: TRBJ2-1; V: TRBV2; CDR3: CASRLQTSSYNEQFF; DNA: TGTGCCAGCAGGTTACAGACGAGCTCCTACAATGAGCAGTTCTTC
D: .; size: .; J: TRBJ2-2; V: TRBV11-2; CDR3: CASEARGRTGELFF; DNA: TGTGCCAGCGAAGCGCGGGGTCGGACCGGGGAGCTGTTTTTT
D: TRBD2; size: .; J: TRBJ2-5; V: TRBV12-3/TRBV12-4; CDR3: CASSLHGGQETQYF; DNA: TGTGCCAGCAGTTTACACGGGGGGCAAGAGACCCAGTACTTC
D: TRBD1; size: many; J: TRBJ1-2; V: TRBV20-1; CDR3: CSARGTGVYGYTF; DNA: TGCAGTGCTAGAGGGACAGGGGTCTATGGCTACACCTTC
D: .; size: few; J: TRBJ2-7; V: TRBV30; CDR3: CAWNTLYEQYF; DNA: TGTGCCTGGAACACATTGTACGAGCAGTACTTC
D: .; size: many; J: TRBJ2-2; V: TRBV5-1; CDR3: CASSFRTGRNTGELFF; DNA: TGCGCCAGCAGCTTTCGTACAGGGCGCAACACCGGGGAGCTGTTTTTT
D: TRBD1; size: many; J: TRBJ2-5; V: TRBV12-3/TRBV12-4; CDR3: CASRNRDRGETQYF; DNA: TGTGCCAGCAGAAACCGGGACAGGGGAGAGACCCAGTACTTC
D: .; size: many; J: TRBJ2-5; V: TRBV28; CDR3: CASSLYLQTTETQYF; DNA: TGTGCCAGCAGTTTATATCTACAAACGACAGAGACCCAGTACTTC
D: .; size: few; J: TRBJ1-5; V: TRBV7-8; CDR3: CASTSEGGVNQPQHF; DNA: TGTGCCAGCACCTCTGAGGGGGGGGTAAATCAGCCCCAGCATTTT
D: .; size: .; J: TRBJ2-5; V: TRBV29-1; CDR3: CSAQLVEETQYF; DNA: TGCAGCGCGCAACTAGTGGAAGAGACCCAGTACTTC
D: .; size: few; J: TRBJ1-1; V: TRBV12-3/TRBV12-4; CDR3: CASNTDRMGTEAFF; DNA: TGTGCCAGCAACACCGACAGAATGGGGACTGAAGCTTTCTTT
D: TRBD1; size: few; J: TRBJ1-1; V: TRBV11-3; CDR3: CASSSGTGNTEAFF; DNA: TGTGCCAGCAGCTCCGGGACAGGGAACACTGAAGCTTTCTTT
D: TRBD1; size: many; J: TRBJ2-3; V: TRBV29-1; CDR3: CSVTGTGGTDTQYF; DNA: TGCAGCGTAACCGGGACAGGAGGCACAGATACGCAGTATTTT
D: .; size: few; J: TRBJ1-4; V: TRBV3-1; CDR3: CASSQDFRNNEKLFF; DNA: TGTGCCAGCAGCCAAGATTTCAGGAATAATGAAAAACTGTTTTTT
D: .; size: many; J: TRBJ1-1; V: TRBV29-1; CDR3: CSVGRRGGNTEAFF; DNA: TGCAGCGTTGGGAGGAGGGGCGGGAACACTGAAGCTTTCTTT
D: TRBD2; size: .; J: TRBJ2-1; V: TRBV29-1; CDR3: CSVGLAGVGEQFF; DNA: TGCAGCGTTGGACTAGCGGGAGTCGGTGAGCAGTTCTTC
D: .; size: many; J: TRBJ2-7; V: TRBV20-1; CDR3: CSARKLAAPYEQYF; DNA: TGCAGTGCTAGAAAATTAGCTGCCCCCTACGAGCAGTACTTC
D: TRBD1; size: few; J: TRBJ1-4; V: TRBV7-2; CDR3: CASSLRTGGGEKLFF; DNA: TGTGCCAGCAGCTTAAGGACAGGCGGGGGTGAAAAACTGTTTTTT
D: .; size: few; J: TRBJ2-2; V: TRBV29-1; CDR3: CSVNEQYTGELFF; DNA: TGCAGCGTTAATGAGCAGTACACCGGGGAGCTGTTTTTT
D: .; size: .; J: TRBJ2-3; V: TRBV5-1; CDR3: CASSWVTGNTDTQYF; DNA: TGCGCCAGCAGCTGGGTAACAGGGAACACAGATACGCAGTATTTT
D: .; size: .; J: TRBJ1-1; V: TRBV29-1; CDR3: CSALENTEAFF; DNA: TGCAGCGCCCTCGAGAACACTGAAGCTTTCTTT
D: TRBD1; size: .; J: TRBJ2-2; V: TRBV5-1; CDR3: CASSSSGTGTGELFF; DNA: TGCGCCAGCAGCTCCTCCGGGACAGGGACCGGGGAGCTGTTTTTT
D: .; size: few; J: TRBJ1-1; V: TRBV12-3/TRBV12-4; CDR3: CASSLETGLGGKAEAFF; DNA: TGTGCCAGCAGTTTGGAGACCGGACTGGGGGGAAAGGCTGAAGCTTTCTTT
D: .; size: few; J: TRBJ2-2; V: TRBV6-2/TRBV6-3; CDR3: CASSSIALGELFF; DNA: TGTGCCAGCAGTTCTATAGCGCTCGGGGAGCTGTTTTTT
D: TRBD2; size: .; J: TRBJ2-5; V: TRBV6-1; CDR3: CASSAGLAVQETQYF; DNA: TGTGCCAGCAGTGCGGGACTAGCGGTGCAAGAGACCCAGTACTTC
D: TRBD1; size: few; J: TRBJ2-2; V: TRBV20-1; CDR3: CSAYSDRAAGTGELFF; DNA: TGCAGTGCTTACTCGGACAGGGCTGCGGGCACCGGGGAGCTGTTTTTT
D: .; size: many; J: TRBJ2-5; V: TRBV29-1; CDR3: CSVAIETQYF; DNA: TGCAGCGTTGCGATCGAGACCCAGTACTTC
D: .; size: many; J: TRBJ2-1; V: TRBV20-1; CDR3: CSGGGQVLNEQFF; DNA: TGCAGTGGGGGGGGACAGGTTTTAAATGAGCAGTTCTTC
D: .; size: many; J: TRBJ1-1; V: TRBV24-1; CDR3: CATMGIGTEAFF; DNA: TGTGCCACCATGGGGATAGGCACTGAAGCTTTCTTT
D: TRBD2; size: few; J: TRBJ2-3; V: TRBV27; CDR3: CASRPAGGRFTDTQYF; DNA: TGTGCCAGCAGGCCCGCGGGAGGGCGTTTCACAGATACGCAGTATTTT
D: .; size: many; J: TRBJ2-6; V: TRBV7-2; CDR3: CASSIRTAGANVLTF; DNA: TGTGCCAGCAGCATCAGGACAGCTGGGGCCAACGTCCTGACTTTC
D: .; size: few; J: TRBJ2-3; V: TRBV28; CDR3: CASSKRDSTDTQYF; DNA: TGTGCCAGCAGTAAACGGGACAGCACAGATACGCAGTATTTT
D: .; size: .; J: TRBJ2-2; V: TRBV4-1; CDR3: CASSQDNGAGELFF; DNA: TGCGCCAGCAGCCAAGATAACGGGGCCGGGGAGCTGTTTTTT